This T cell receptor (beta chain) was sequenced in a study of cytotoxic CD8 clonotypes in ibrutinib-treated CLL. Cryopreserved PBMCs supplied about 2.1 micrograms of genomic DNA for TCR beta libraries. In regard to this clone: Antigen unknown.

Trimming left V 6 bases short and J 0 bases short, with 3 bases between. Germline V gene data show CDR1 as MGHDK and CDR2 as SYGVNS. CDR3 length: 12 residues. Study-wide results and caveats: Sustained-remission and progressing patients diverged in sampling times. Clonality increased at ibrutinib response, then returned toward baseline at progression.

Deep sequencing aimed at 1 in 200,000 to 1 in 1 million T cells' resolution. The assay was immunoSEQ multiplex PCR, and TCRdb's table has in-frame clones only and misses some. Among roughly 250,000 clones listed, roughly 74% were seen once. The sequence was collected from a human donor with chronic lymphocytic leukemia. This chain joins TRBV25-1 and TRBJ1-5; D is uncertain. Source: PBMCs, taken after 24 months of ibrutinib treatment. DNA of the CDR3: TGTGCCAGCAGGCCTAGCAATCAGCCCCAGCATTTT. It encodes CASRPSNQPQHF.